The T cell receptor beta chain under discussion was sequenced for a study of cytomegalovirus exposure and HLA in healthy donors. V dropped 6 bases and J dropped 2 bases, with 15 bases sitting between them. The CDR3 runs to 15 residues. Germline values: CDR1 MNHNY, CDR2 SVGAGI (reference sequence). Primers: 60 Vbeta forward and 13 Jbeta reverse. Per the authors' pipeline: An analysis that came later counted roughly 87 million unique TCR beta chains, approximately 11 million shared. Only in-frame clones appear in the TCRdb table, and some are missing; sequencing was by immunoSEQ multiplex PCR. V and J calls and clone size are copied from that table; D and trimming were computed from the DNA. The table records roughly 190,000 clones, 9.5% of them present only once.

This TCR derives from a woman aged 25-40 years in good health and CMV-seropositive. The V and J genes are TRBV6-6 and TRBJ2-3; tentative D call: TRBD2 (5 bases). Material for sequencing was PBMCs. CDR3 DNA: TGTGCCAGCAGGTCCCTCACGGGGATCACAGATACGCAGTATTTT. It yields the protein CASRSLTGITDTQYF.